Listed here are 2 T cell receptor delta chains from one sample, sequenced in a study of gamma-delta chains in newborns, infants, children (dated by TCRdb to between 2019 and 2020). TCRdb names Illumina MiSeq as the instrument used. With CATT, TCRdb called clones again from the public reads; duplicate DNA rows were later joined. The sample table shows 6,500 to 8,500 delta-chain clones, and approximately 11% are seen once. About 7.1% of the sample comes from the top ten. Material: blood. The receptors stem from a child who was a newborn, infant or young child, either healthy, febrile or measles-vaccinated (not recorded which).

The chain joins TRDV2 to TRDJ2, with 9 bases aligning to TRDD3. V was pared by 3 bases and J by 0 bases, with 13 bases of the junction left unmatched. The germline gives CDR1 GEAIGNYY, CDR2 EKD. This CDR3 has 19 residues. The CDR3 DNA reads TGTGCCTGTGACCCCTTACAAGGGGGATACAGGACTTTGACAGCACAACTCTTCTTT. Protein product: CACDPLQGGYRTLTAQLFF.

No J gene was named, though the V gene is TRDV2; TRDD3, the table's D call, lacks a check against the DNA. Germline CDR1 is GEAIGNYY and CDR2 is EKD. This CDR3 is 19 amino acids long. CDR3 sequence: CACVDLHKPGGTESDKIIF. The CDR3 DNA sequence: TGTGCCTGTGTTGATCTCCATAAGCCTGGGGGAACAGAGTCCGATAAAATCATCTTT.